Listed here are 25 T cell receptor beta chains from one sample, sequenced in a study of cytomegalovirus exposure and HLA in healthy donors. The PCR was carried out with 60 Vbeta primers and 13 Jbeta primers. Measured with immunoSEQ multiplex PCR; TCRdb has only the in-frame clones, and not every one. The sample includes tens of thousands of clones, roughly 80% seen only once; the top ten take around 4.2%. Input material: PBMCs. The receptors were gathered from a man aged 35-49 years in good health and CMV-seronegative.

The chain employs TRBV6-5 and TRBJ2-2; 9 nucleotides align to TRBD1. Losses at the gene ends were 6 bases for V and 6 bases for J; bases not matched to a gene: 5. The CDR3 contains 14 residues. Germline loops: CDR1 MNHEY, CDR2 SVGAGI. The CDR3 region has the DNA TGTGCCAGCAGGGGACAGGGAAAGGCCGGGGAGCTGTTTTTT. Translated: CASRGQGKAGELFF.

This clone is medium-sized within its sample. The CDR3 sequence is CASRRRGLAGTFSYNEQFF. CDR3 DNA sequence: TGTGCCAGCAGGAGAAGGGGACTAGCGGGCACGTTCTCCTACAATGAGCAGTTCTTC. The rearrangement joins TRBV13 to TRBJ2-1, with 12 bases fitting TRBD2. Germline V gene sequence: CDR1 PRHDT, CDR2 FYEKMQ (reference sequence). Trimming took 6 bases from V and 0 from J; bases not matched to a gene: 12. CDR3 length: 19 residues.

The chain uses TRBV5-1 and TRBJ1-4; no definite D call. Deletions cut 0 bases from V and 0 bases from J, with 6 bases between. Germline V gene data show CDR1 as SGHRS and CDR2 as YFSETQ. The CDR3 is 15 residues long. CDR3 sequence (DNA): TGCGCCAGCAGCTTGGTCGGGGCAACTAATGAAAAACTGTTTTTT. This codes for CASSLVGATNEKLFF.

The V call is TRBV9, the J call TRBJ2-5, with D perhaps matching TRBD1 (5 bases). Germline CDR1 is SGDLS and CDR2 is YYNGEE. The ends were cut back, 2 bases at V and 5 bases at J, with 16 bases in the middle. The CDR3 consists of 15 residues. In nucleotides, the CDR3 is TGTGCCAGCAGCGTCTCAGGGTTCGGGTGGGAGACCCAGTACTTC. Translated: CASSVSGFGWETQYF.

The chain couples TRBV5-1 to TRBJ1-2; D gene ambiguous. Trimming took 0 bases from V and 8 from J, leaving 5 bases between them. Per germline, CDR1 SGHRS and CDR2 YFSETQ. CDR3 length equals 11 residues. This CDR3 reads CASSLGGGYTF. CDR3 sequence (DNA): TGCGCCAGCAGCTTGGGAGGGGGCTACACCTTC. The variable domain in full, completed from reference TRBV5-1 and TRBJ1-2, reads KAGVTQTPRYLIKTRGQQVTLSCSPISGHRSVSWYQQTPGQGLQFLFEYFSETQRNKGNFPGRFSGRQFSNSRSEMNVSTLELGDSALYLCASSLGGGYTFGSGTRLTVV.

The chain employs TRBV7-9 and TRBJ1-2; D possibly corresponds to TRBD1 (5 bases). The V and J ends lost 4 bases and 0 bases respectively, with 18 bases between them. Germline loops: CDR1 SEHNR, CDR2 FQNEAQ (reference sequence). The CDR3 has 17 residues. CDR3 loop: CASSSPGEGRANYGYTF. CDR3 nucleotide sequence: TGTGCCAGCAGCTCGCCCGGGGAGGGCAGGGCTAACTATGGCTACACCTTC.

V gene TRBV6-4 combines with J gene TRBJ2-3, with 7 bases fitting TRBD1. The V gene end was trimmed by 6 bases and the J gene end by 6 bases; junction bases not matched to a gene: 12. CDR1 is MRHNA, CDR2 SNTAGT, per germline. This CDR3 has 15 residues. This CDR3 is CASSEQGFGLDTQYF. The CDR3 coding sequence is TGTGCCAGCAGCGAACAGGGGTTCGGCTTGGATACGCAGTATTTT.

The chain has TRBV30 and TRBJ2-3; perhaps TRBD2 as D (7 bases). The CDR3 is made up of 14 amino acids. CDR1 is GTSNPN, CDR2 SVGIG, per germline (reference sequence). V was pared by 0 bases and J by 6 bases, with 13 bases between. CDR3 amino acids: CAWSVGGEGDTQYF. The CDR3 nucleotides read TGTGCCTGGAGTGTAGGGGGGGAAGGGGATACGCAGTATTTT.

In its sample, this clone was seen once. The J gene is TRBJ2-7, the V gene TRBV4-1; D is possibly TRBD1 (5 bases). Trimming removed 1 base from V and 3 bases from J, with 13 bases in between. The CDR3 is 15 amino acids. Germline V gives CDR1 MGHRA, CDR2 YSYEKL. The CDR3 region has the DNA TGCGCCAGCAGCCAAGGGGAAGGGGCCATCTACGAGCAGTACTTC. Protein: CASSQGEGAIYEQYF.

The chain uses TRBV18 and TRBJ1-1, with a possible D match to TRBD1 (6 bases). Germline CDR1 reads KGHSH; CDR2 reads LQKENI. There are 13 residues in the CDR3. Trimming cost V 3 bases and J 3 bases, with 8 bases left between them. CDR3 protein: CASSPRGDTEAFF. The CDR3 DNA follows: TGTGCCAGCTCACCCAGGGGTGACACTGAAGCTTTCTTT.

This chain connects TRBV2 to TRBJ2-2; TRBD2 is a possible D gene (7 bases). In germline, CDR1 is SNHLY, CDR2 FYNNEI. Trimming pared 9 bases from V and 6 bases from J, leaving 17 bases between. CDR3 length: 14 amino acids. CDR3 loop: CARRTTGGAGELFF. For the CDR3, the DNA is TGTGCCAGACGGACTACGGGGGGCGCCGGGGAGCTGTTTTTT.

This chain connects TRBV2 to TRBJ2-1; a weak D match, TRBD2 (5 bases). This CDR3 has 16 residues. Germline V gene data show CDR1 as SNHLY and CDR2 as FYNNEI. V lost 5 bases to trimming and J lost 1 base, with 15 bases between them. As DNA, the CDR3 is TGTGCCAGCAGTTCACGGACGAGGAGGTCCTACAATGAGCAGTTCTTC. Amino acid sequence: CASSSRTRRSYNEQFF.

The chain has TRBV10-3 and TRBJ1-1, with D possibly being TRBD1 (5 bases). Germline V gene data show CDR1 as ENHRY and CDR2 as SYGVKD. The CDR3 is made up of 13 amino acids. The V end lost 6 bases, the J end lost 1 base, and 9 bases lay between the germline ends. This CDR3 is CAIRPGSNTEAFF. CDR3 DNA sequence: TGTGCCATCAGACCAGGGTCGAACACTGAAGCTTTCTTT.

The chain joins TRBV2 to TRBJ1-3, with TRBD1 matching over 9 bases. V was pared by 6 bases and J by 8 bases, with 11 bases of the junction left unmatched. Germline values: CDR1 SNHLY, CDR2 FYNNEI. The CDR3 covers 15 residues. This CDR3 reads CASRRATGTGYTIYF. The CDR3 nucleotides are TGTGCCAGCAGGCGCGCGACCGGGACAGGGTACACCATATATTTT.

The chain couples TRBV21-1 to TRBJ2-3; the DNA was not used to check the table's D call, TRBD2. TRBV21-1 is tagged as a pseudogene. CDR3 length: 19 amino acids. CDR3 coding DNA: TGTGCCAGCAGCAAAGATGGGACTAGCGGGAGGGCCATCACAGATACGCAGTATTTT. This encodes CASSKDGTSGRAITDTQYF.

The chain employs TRBV6-1 and TRBJ2-1, with TRBD2 identical over 14 bases. The V and J ends lost 10 bases and 5 bases, in that order; junction bases with no gene match: 4. The CDR3 runs to 14 residues. CDR1 and CDR2 from the germline V gene are MNHNS and SASEGT. CDR3 in amino acids: CATRLAGGNNEQFF. CDR3 sequence (DNA): TGTGCCACTAGACTAGCGGGAGGGAACAATGAGCAGTTCTTC.

This sequence joins TRBV30 and TRBJ2-5, with TRBD1 as a possible D gene (5 bases). The V end was cut by 4 bases, the J end by 0 bases, with 12 bases between. Germline lookup yields CDR1 GTSNPN and CDR2 SVGIG (reference sequence). The CDR3 sequence is 14 residues long. CDR3 sequence reads: CAWMSGQYQETQYF. The CDR3 DNA reads as TGTGCCTGGATGTCAGGGCAATACCAAGAGACCCAGTACTTC.

J is TRBJ2-5 and V is TRBV7-9; 12 bases are a match to TRBD1. The CDR3 runs 15 residues. Germline CDR1 and CDR2: SEHNR and FQNEAQ (reference sequence). V lost 5 bases, J lost 5 bases, and 6 bases stayed unmatched. Here the CDR3 DNA reads TGTGCCAGCAGCGCGCGGGACAGGGGGCCGGAGACCCAGTACTTC. It codes for CASSARDRGPETQYF.

For the CDR3, the DNA is TGTGCCAGCAGCCATGGACAGGAAACGAACACCGGGGAGCTGTTTTTT. Amino acids: CASSHGQETNTGELFF. This chain links TRBV4-2 with TRBJ2-2, with 7 bases fitting TRBD1. J gave up 0 bases and V 3 bases, and 4 bases lay outside the gene matches. Germline CDR1 and CDR2: LGHNA and YNFKEQ. There are 16 residues in the CDR3.

The rearrangement joins TRBV7-3 to TRBJ2-3; D is unclear. V lost 5 bases, J lost 6 bases, and 15 bases lay in between. The CDR3 is 14 residues long. Per the germline V gene, CDR1 is SGHTA and CDR2 is FQGTGA. Written as DNA, the CDR3 is TGTGCCAGCAGCCTTGGGCCCTCACAGGATACGCAGTATTTT. Protein: CASSLGPSQDTQYF.

The chain has TRBV29-1 and TRBJ2-2; 10 bases agree with TRBD2. This CDR3 is 14 amino acids long. With 2 bases clipped from V and 6 bases from J, the junction kept 3 bases outside the gene matches. Germline V gene data show CDR1 as SQVTM and CDR2 as ANQGSEA. The CDR3 nucleotides read TGCAGCGTTGAAACAGCGGGAGGGCCCGGGGAGCTGTTTTTT. Translated: CSVETAGGPGELFF.

The genes are TRBV7-3 and TRBJ2-5, with a weak D call TRBD1 (5 bases). CDR1 and CDR2 (germline): SGHTA, FQGTGA. The length of the CDR3 is 13 residues. V was pared by 0 bases and J by 5 bases, with 7 bases between. CDR3 loop: CASSLTGVETQYF. In nucleotides, the CDR3 is TGTGCCAGCAGCTTAACAGGGGTGGAGACCCAGTACTTC.

This clone was seen only a few times. The J gene is TRBJ1-2, the V gene TRBV13, with D uncertain. This CDR3 region has 16 residues. V was clipped by 2 bases and J by 3 bases, with 16 bases between them. Germline V CDR1 and CDR2: PRHDT, FYEKMQ (reference sequence). The chain's CDR3 is CASSLSGSGSHYGYTF. In DNA form, the CDR3 reads TGTGCCAGCAGCTTATCGGGGTCGGGGTCACACTATGGCTACACCTTC.

V is TRBV28 and J is TRBJ2-5; TRBD2 might be the D (5 bases). Germline V gene lookup returns CDR1 MDHEN and CDR2 SYDVKM. This CDR3 has 13 residues. Trimming left V 3 bases short and J 6 bases short, with 11 bases between. DNA of the CDR3: TGTGCCAGCAGTTTGTCGGGGTACAAGACCCAGTACTTC. Translating it yields CASSLSGYKTQYF.

The CDR3: CASSRRGSGSTDTQYF. CDR3 nucleotides: TGTGCCAGCAGCCGCCGGGGTAGCGGGAGCACAGATACGCAGTATTTT. The rearrangement links TRBV11-3 to TRBJ2-3; 7 nucleotides match TRBD2. The trim removed 5 bases at V and 0 bases at J, leaving 8 bases unmatched. CDR3 length equals 16 residues. Per the germline V gene, CDR1 is SGHNT and CDR2 is YENEEA. The variable domain in full, completed from reference TRBV11-3 and TRBJ2-3, reads EAGVVQSPRYKIIEKKQPVAFWCNPISGHNTLYWYLQNLGQGPELLIRYENEEAVDDSQLPKDRFSAERLKGVDSTLKIQPAELGDSAVYLCASSRRGSGSTDTQYFGPGTRLTVL.